The clone carrying this T cell receptor (beta chain) turned up a few times. The antigen is undetermined. The record originates from a study of CD8 T cells in ankylosing spondylitis. Notes on the study in general: Among TCR beta sequences, a motif of about 8 highly homologous variants appeared characteristic of ankylosing spondylitis blood.

TCRdb reprocessed the 5' RACE reads via MiXCR and lists one record per CDR3 protein. The table has over 450,000 distinct CDR3 sequences, about 12% seen once. The sequence derives from a male donor with ankylosing spondylitis. Sequenced: blood, either unsorted or a sorted T cell fraction (not recorded which).

The CDR3: CASSRRPVGTEAFF. Here the CDR3 DNA reads TGTGCCAGCAGTCGTCGGCCGGTGGGAACTGAAGCTTTCTTT. The rearrangement uses TRBV6-2 or TRBV6-3 and TRBJ1-1; D unresolved. Per the germline V gene, CDR1 is MNHEY and CDR2 is SVGEGT. Trimming shortened V by 5 bases and J by 5 bases, and 15 bases separated the two germline ends. The CDR3 extends over 14 amino acids.